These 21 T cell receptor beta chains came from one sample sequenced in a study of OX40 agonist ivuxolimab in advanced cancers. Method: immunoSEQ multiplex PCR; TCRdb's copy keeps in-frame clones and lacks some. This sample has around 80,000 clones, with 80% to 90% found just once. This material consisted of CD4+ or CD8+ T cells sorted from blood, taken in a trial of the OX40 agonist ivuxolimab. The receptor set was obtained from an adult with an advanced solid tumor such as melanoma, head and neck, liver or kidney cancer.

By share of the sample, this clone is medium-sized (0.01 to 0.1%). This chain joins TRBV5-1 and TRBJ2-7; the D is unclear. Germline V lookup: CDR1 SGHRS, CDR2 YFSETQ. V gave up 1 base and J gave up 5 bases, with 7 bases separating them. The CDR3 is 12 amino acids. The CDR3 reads CASSLIGNEQYF. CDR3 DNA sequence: TGCGCCAGCAGCTTGATCGGCAACGAGCAGTACTTC.

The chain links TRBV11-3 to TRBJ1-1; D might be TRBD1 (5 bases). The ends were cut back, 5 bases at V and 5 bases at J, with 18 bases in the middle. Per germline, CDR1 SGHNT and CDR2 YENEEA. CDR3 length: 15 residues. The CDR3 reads CASSPRGSRRTEAFF. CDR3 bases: TGTGCCAGCAGCCCACGGGGGTCTAGGCGGACTGAAGCTTTCTTT.

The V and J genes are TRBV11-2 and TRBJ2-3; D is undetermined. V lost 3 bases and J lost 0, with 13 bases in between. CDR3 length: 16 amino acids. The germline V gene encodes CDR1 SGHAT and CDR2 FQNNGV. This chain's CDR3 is CASSLGGVSSTDTQYF. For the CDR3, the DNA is TGTGCCAGCAGCTTGGGCGGAGTTTCTAGCACAGATACGCAGTATTTT. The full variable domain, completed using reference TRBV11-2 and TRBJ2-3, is EAGVAQSPRYKIIEKRQSVAFWCNPISGHATLYWYQQILGQGPKLLIQFQNNGVVDDSQLPKDRFSAERLKGVDSTLKIQPAKLEDSAVYLCASSLGGVSSTDTQYFGPGTRLTVL.

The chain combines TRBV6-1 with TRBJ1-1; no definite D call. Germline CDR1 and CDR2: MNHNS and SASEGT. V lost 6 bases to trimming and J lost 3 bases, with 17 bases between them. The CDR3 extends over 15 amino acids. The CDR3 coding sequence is TGTGCCAGCAGAGACACCCTTCCAGGAGACACTGAAGCTTTCTTT. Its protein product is CASRDTLPGDTEAFF.

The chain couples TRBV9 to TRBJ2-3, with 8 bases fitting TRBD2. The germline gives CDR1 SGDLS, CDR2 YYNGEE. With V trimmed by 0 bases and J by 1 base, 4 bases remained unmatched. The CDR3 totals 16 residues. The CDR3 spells CASSVGPGGGTDTQYF. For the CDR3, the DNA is TGTGCCAGCAGCGTAGGCCCCGGGGGGGGCACAGATACGCAGTATTTT.

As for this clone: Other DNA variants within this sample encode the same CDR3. The CDR3 bases are TGTGCCAGTAGTATAGGGATCCAAGAGACCCAGTACTTC. Translating it yields CASSIGIQETQYF. The chain links TRBV19 to TRBJ2-5; no clear D. The CDR3 length is 13 residues. Trimming cost V 1 base and J 1 base, with 4 bases left between them. Germline-derived CDR1 and CDR2 are LNHDA and SQIVND (reference sequence).

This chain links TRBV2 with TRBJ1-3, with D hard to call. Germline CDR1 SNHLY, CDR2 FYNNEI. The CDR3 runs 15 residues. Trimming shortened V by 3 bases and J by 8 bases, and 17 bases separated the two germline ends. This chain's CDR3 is CASSEWRVGEHTIYF. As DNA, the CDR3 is TGTGCCAGCAGTGAGTGGAGGGTCGGTGAACACACCATATATTTT.

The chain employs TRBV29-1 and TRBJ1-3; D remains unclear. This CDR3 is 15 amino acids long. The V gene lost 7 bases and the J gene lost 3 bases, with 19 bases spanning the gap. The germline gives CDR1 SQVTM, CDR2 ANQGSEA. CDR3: CSAGGDWRLGNTIYF. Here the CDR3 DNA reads TGCAGCGCAGGCGGGGATTGGCGGCTTGGAAACACCATATATTTT.

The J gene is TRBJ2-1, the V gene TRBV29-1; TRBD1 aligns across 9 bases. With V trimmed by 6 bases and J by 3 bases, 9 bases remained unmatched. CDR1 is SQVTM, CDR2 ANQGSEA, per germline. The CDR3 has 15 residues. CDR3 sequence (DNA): TGCAGCGTAACCACGACAGGGGGGATCTACAATGAGCAGTTCTTC. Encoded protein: CSVTTTGGIYNEQFF.

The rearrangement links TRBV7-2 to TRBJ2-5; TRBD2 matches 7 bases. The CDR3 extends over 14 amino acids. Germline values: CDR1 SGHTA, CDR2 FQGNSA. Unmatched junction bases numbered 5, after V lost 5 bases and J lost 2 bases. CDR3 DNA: TGTGCCAGCAGCATCCCTAGCGGACAAGAGACCCAGTACTTC. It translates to CASSIPSGQETQYF. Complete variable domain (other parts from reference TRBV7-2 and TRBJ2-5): GAGVSQSPSNKVTEKGKDVELRCDPISGHTALYWYRQSLGQGLEFLIYFQGNSAPDKSGLPSDRFSAERTGGSVSTLTIQRTQQEDSAVYLCASSIPSGQETQYFGPGTRLLVL.

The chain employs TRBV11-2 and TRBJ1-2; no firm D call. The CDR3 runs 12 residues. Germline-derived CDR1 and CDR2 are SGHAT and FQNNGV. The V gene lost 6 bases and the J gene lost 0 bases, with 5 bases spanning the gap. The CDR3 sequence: CASSETNYGYTF. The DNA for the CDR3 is TGTGCCAGCAGTGAGACTAACTATGGCTACACCTTC.

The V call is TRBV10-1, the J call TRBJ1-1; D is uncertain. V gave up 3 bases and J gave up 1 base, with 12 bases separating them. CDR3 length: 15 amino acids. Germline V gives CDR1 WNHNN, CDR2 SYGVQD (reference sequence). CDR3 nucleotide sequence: TGCGCCAGCAGTGATGGGAGACCTCCGAACACTGAAGCTTTCTTT. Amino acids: CASSDGRPPNTEAFF.

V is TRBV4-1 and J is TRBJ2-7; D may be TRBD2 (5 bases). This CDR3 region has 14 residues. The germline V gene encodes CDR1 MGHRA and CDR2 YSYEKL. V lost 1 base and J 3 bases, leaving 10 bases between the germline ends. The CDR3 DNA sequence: TGCGCCAGCAGCCAAGTGACGGGGAACTACGAGCAGTACTTC. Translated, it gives CASSQVTGNYEQYF.

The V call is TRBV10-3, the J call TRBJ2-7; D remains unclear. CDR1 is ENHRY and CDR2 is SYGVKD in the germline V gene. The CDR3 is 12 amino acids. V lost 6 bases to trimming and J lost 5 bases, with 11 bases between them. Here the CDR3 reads CAIRENSDEQYF. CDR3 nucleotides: TGTGCCATCAGGGAGAACTCGGACGAGCAGTACTTC.

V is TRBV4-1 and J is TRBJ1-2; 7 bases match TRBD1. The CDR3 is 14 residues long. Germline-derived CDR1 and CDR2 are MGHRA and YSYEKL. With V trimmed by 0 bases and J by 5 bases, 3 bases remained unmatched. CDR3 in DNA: TGCGCCAGCAGCCAAGAGGGACAGACTTATGGCTACACCTTC. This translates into CASSQEGQTYGYTF.

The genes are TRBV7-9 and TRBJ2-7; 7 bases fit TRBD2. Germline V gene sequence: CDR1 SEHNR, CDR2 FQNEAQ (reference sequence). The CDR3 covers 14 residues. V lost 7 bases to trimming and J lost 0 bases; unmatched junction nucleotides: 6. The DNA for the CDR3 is TGTGCCAGCACCCGGGCTAGCGGCTCCTACGAGCAGTACTTC. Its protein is CASTRASGSYEQYF.

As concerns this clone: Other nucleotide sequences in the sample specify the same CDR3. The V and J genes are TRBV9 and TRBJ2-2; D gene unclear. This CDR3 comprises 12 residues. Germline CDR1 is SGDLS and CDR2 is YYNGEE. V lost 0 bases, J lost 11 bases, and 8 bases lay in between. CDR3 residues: CASSVVGGELFF. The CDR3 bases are TGTGCCAGCAGCGTAGTTGGCGGTGAGCTGTTTTTT.

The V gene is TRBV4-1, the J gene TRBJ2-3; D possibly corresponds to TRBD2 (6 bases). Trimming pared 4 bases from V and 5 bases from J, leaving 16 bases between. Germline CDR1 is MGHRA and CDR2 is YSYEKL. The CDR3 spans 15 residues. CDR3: CASSPFTGEVDTQYF. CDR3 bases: TGCGCCAGCAGCCCCTTTACGGGAGAGGTAGATACGCAGTATTTT.

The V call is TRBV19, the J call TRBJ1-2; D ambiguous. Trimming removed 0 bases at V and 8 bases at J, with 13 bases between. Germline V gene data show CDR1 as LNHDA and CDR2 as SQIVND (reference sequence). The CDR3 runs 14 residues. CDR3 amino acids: CASSIESRLEGYTF. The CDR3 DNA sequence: TGTGCCAGTAGTATAGAATCAAGGTTGGAGGGCTACACCTTC.

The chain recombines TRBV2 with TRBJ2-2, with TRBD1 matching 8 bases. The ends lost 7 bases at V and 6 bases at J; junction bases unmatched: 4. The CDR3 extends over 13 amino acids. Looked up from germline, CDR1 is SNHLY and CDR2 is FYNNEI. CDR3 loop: CASTADRAGELFF. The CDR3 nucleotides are TGTGCCAGCACCGCGGACAGGGCCGGGGAGCTGTTTTTT.

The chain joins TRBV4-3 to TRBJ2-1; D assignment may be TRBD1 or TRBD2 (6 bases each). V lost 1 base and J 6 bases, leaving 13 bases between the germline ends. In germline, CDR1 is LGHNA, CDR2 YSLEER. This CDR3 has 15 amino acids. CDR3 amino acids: CASSQARGRGNEQFF. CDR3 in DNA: TGCGCCAGCAGCCAAGCCCGGGGGCGAGGCAATGAGCAGTTCTTC.